These 21 T cell receptor beta chains came from one sample sequenced in a study of shared clonotypes between healthy human individuals. The method was immunoSEQ multiplex PCR; TCRdb's version includes in-frame clones alone and lacks a portion of them. The sample has roughly 2,000,000 clones, about 94% seen once. Naive CD8 cells, CD45RO-negative and positively selected for CCR7, excluded terminally differentiated effector memory CD45RA+ cells. Source material: naive CD8+ T cells sorted from blood. The source of these receptors is a man aged 18 to 29 in good health.

This chain joins TRBV7-9 and TRBJ2-7; TRBD2 agrees at 7 bases. CDR3 length: 15 amino acids. V trimming: 5 bases; J trimming: 3 bases; junction bases outside the gene matches: 10. Per the germline V gene, CDR1 is SEHNR and CDR2 is FQNEAQ (reference sequence). The CDR3 loop reads CASSPPGRVSYEQYF. The CDR3, as DNA: TGTGCCAGCAGCCCCCCGGGGAGGGTAAGCTACGAGCAGTACTTC.

The chain links TRBV19 to TRBJ2-1, with D tentatively TRBD2 (6 bases). Germline-derived CDR1 and CDR2 are LNHDA and SQIVND (reference sequence). The CDR3 extends over 13 amino acids. V lost 5 bases, J lost 4 bases, and 9 bases lay in between. The CDR3 DNA follows: TGTGCCAGTAGTGCGGGACCGTACAATGAGCAGTTCTTC. This codes for CASSAGPYNEQFF.

The genes are TRBV9 and TRBJ2-3, with a tentative D call TRBD2 (6 bases). The CDR3 extends over 16 amino acids. Trimming took off 4 bases at V and 1 base at J, with 16 bases between the two ends. Germline lookup yields CDR1 SGDLS and CDR2 YYNGEE. CDR3 loop: CASSISWTTGTDTQYF. The CDR3 DNA follows: TGTGCCAGCAGCATTTCCTGGACTACAGGCACAGATACGCAGTATTTT.

This sequence joins TRBV12-5 and TRBJ2-7; TRBD1 matches at 7 bases. V gave up 6 bases and J gave up 5 bases; unmatched junction bases: 7. There are 13 residues in the CDR3. CDR1 and CDR2 (germline): LGHNT, FRNRAP. The CDR3 DNA is TGTGCTAGTGGAGCCCGACAGGGCAACGAGCAGTACTTC. Amino acids: CASGARQGNEQYF.

The rearrangement uses TRBV28 and TRBJ1-6; possible D gene TRBD1, 5 bases. Looked up from germline, CDR1 is MDHEN and CDR2 is SYDVKM. The CDR3 spans 15 residues. The V and J ends lost 8 bases and 0 bases respectively, with 11 bases between them. The chain's CDR3 is CASQPGSSYNSPLHF. As DNA, the CDR3 is TGTGCCAGCCAACCAGGGAGCTCCTATAATTCACCCCTCCACTTT. Full variable domain (remainder filled in from reference TRBV28 and TRBJ1-6): DVKVTQSSRYLVKRTGEKVFLECVQDMDHENMFWYRQDPGLGLRLIYFSYDVKMKEKGDIPEGYSVSREKKERFSLILESASTNQTSMYLCASQPGSSYNSPLHFGNGTRLTVT.

About this clone: Other DNA sequences in the same sample also yield this CDR3. The V gene is TRBV9, the J gene TRBJ2-7; the D is unclear. This CDR3 region has 11 residues. Germline loops: CDR1 SGDLS, CDR2 YYNGEE. The ends were cut back, 4 bases at V and 3 bases at J, with 5 bases in the middle. The CDR3: CASSPHYEQYF. CDR3 coding DNA: TGTGCCAGCAGCCCCCACTACGAGCAGTACTTC. The variable domain in full, completed from reference TRBV9 and TRBJ2-7, reads DSGVTQTPKHLITATGQRVTLRCSPRSGDLSVYWYQQSLDQGLQFLIQYYNGEERAKGNILERFSAQQFPDLHSELNLSSLELGDSALYFCASSPHYEQYFGPGTRLTVT.

This rearrangement joins TRBV25-1 to TRBJ1-6, with D tentatively TRBD1 (5 bases). Deletions cut 1 base from V and 4 bases from J, with 17 bases between. Germline V gene lookup returns CDR1 MGHDK and CDR2 SYGVNS. The CDR3 contains 18 residues. CDR3 DNA sequence: TGTGCCAGCAGTGAATTAAGGGGCTCTACAACTTATAATTCACCCCTCCACTTT. Protein product: CASSELRGSTTYNSPLHF.

The chain recombines TRBV5-1 with TRBJ2-7; 9 nucleotides align to TRBD1. V shed 2 bases and J 5 bases; nucleotides not matched to a gene: 8. The CDR3 is made up of 15 amino acids. Per germline, CDR1 SGHRS and CDR2 YFSETQ. CDR3 loop: CASSFLWDRADEQYF. CDR3 DNA sequence: TGCGCCAGCAGCTTTCTATGGGACAGGGCGGACGAGCAGTACTTC.

V usage is TRBV7-9 and J usage is TRBJ2-5; D unclear. CDR3 length: 13 residues. The V end lost 2 bases, the J end lost 2 bases, and 6 bases lay between the germline ends. CDR1 and CDR2 from the germline V gene are SEHNR and FQNEAQ (reference sequence). The CDR3 loop is CASSLLVQETQYF. CDR3 DNA: TGTGCCAGCAGCTTACTGGTGCAAGAGACCCAGTACTTC.

The V gene is TRBV30, the J gene TRBJ2-1, with D perhaps assigned TRBD1 or TRBD2 (5 bases each). Germline V gene lookup returns CDR1 GTSNPN and CDR2 SVGIG (reference sequence). The CDR3 spans 11 residues. Trimming left V 4 bases short and J 9 bases short, with 10 bases between. DNA for the CDR3: TGTGCCTGGACCTTTGGGGGTGAGCAGTTCTTC. Translating gives CAWTFGGEQFF.

The rearrangement joins TRBV6-1 to TRBJ1-6; D is perhaps TRBD1 (5 bases). Trimming took off 3 bases at V and 4 bases at J, with 16 bases between the two ends. CDR1 is MNHNS, CDR2 SASEGT, per germline. The CDR3 extends over 17 amino acids. This CDR3 reads CASSETIPDNYNSPLHF. CDR3 nucleotide sequence: TGTGCCAGCAGTGAGACAATCCCGGACAATTATAATTCACCCCTCCACTTT.

The CDR3 spells CASRKETSYEQYF. For the CDR3, the DNA is TGCGCCAGCAGAAAGGAGACCTCCTACGAGCAGTACTTC. The V call is TRBV5-1, the J call TRBJ2-7; no firm D call. Trimming cost V 5 bases and J 0 bases, with 9 bases left between them. The CDR3 is 13 amino acids. Germline CDR1 SGHRS, CDR2 YFSETQ. Filled out from reference TRBV5-1 and TRBJ2-7, the complete variable domain reads KAGVTQTPRYLIKTRGQQVTLSCSPISGHRSVSWYQQTPGQGLQFLFEYFSETQRNKGNFPGRFSGRQFSNSRSEMNVSTLELGDSALYLCASRKETSYEQYFGPGTRLTVT.

The chain employs TRBV7-9 and TRBJ2-5; 8 bases are shared with TRBD2. J was trimmed by 5 bases and V by 5 bases; bases with no gene match: 13. CDR3 size: 16 residues. The germline V gene encodes CDR1 SEHNR and CDR2 FQNEAQ (reference sequence). The CDR3 DNA reads as TGTGCCAGCAGCCTAGGCGGGGGACTAGGGTCGGAGACCCAGTACTTC. Protein sequence: CASSLGGGLGSETQYF.

The V call is TRBV4-1, the J call TRBJ1-1; the match to TRBD1 covers 7 bases. The CDR3 consists of 16 residues. J lost 1 base, V lost 1 base, and 6 bases had no gene match. Germline CDR1 is MGHRA and CDR2 is YSYEKL. CDR3 in DNA: TGCGCCAGCAGCCAAGTGGCAGGGGGGGAGAACACTGAAGCTTTCTTT. Residues: CASSQVAGGENTEAFF.

The chain recombines TRBV6-5 with TRBJ1-1; 7 bases match TRBD1. From germline, CDR1 is MNHEY and CDR2 SVGAGI. After removal of 2 bases from V and 4 bases from J, the junction contained 7 bases not matched to a gene. The CDR3 sequence is 15 residues long. For the CDR3, the DNA is TGTGCCAGCAGTTACGGGGAGGGGGCGAGCACTGAAGCTTTCTTT. Translating it yields CASSYGEGASTEAFF.

As to this clone: The sample holds other DNA sequences that translate to the same CDR3. The chain employs TRBV9 and TRBJ2-3; tentative D call: TRBD2 (5 bases). Between the trimmed V and J ends, which lost 0 bases and 2 bases, there was a span of 7 bases. The germline gives CDR1 SGDLS, CDR2 YYNGEE. This CDR3 contains 14 residues. In DNA, the CDR3 is TGTGCCAGCAGCGTAGAAGACTACACAGATACGCAGTATTTT. As protein: CASSVEDYTDTQYF.

Regarding this clone: This sample includes further DNA sequences coding for the same CDR3. The rearrangement links TRBV29-1 to TRBJ2-5; 7 positions agree with TRBD2. Unmatched junction bases numbered 3, after V lost 8 bases and J lost 0 bases. The CDR3 has 12 amino acids. Germline CDR1 SQVTM, CDR2 ANQGSEA. CDR3 nucleotides: TGCAGCTGGGAGGGGAACCAAGAGACCCAGTACTTC. This translates into CSWEGNQETQYF. Full variable domain (remainder filled in from reference TRBV29-1 and TRBJ2-5): SAVISQKPSRDICQRGTSLTIQCQVDSQVTMMFWYRQQPGQSLTLIATANQGSEATYESGFVIDKFPISRPNLTFSTLTVSNMSPEDSSIYLCSWEGNQETQYFGPGTRLLVL.

V and J are TRBV15 and TRBJ2-7, with D unclear. The CDR3 covers 16 residues. Germline CDR1 LNHNV, CDR2 YYDKDF (reference sequence). V was shortened by 0 bases and J by 2 bases, with 14 bases between the two germline ends. The CDR3 DNA reads TGTGCCACCAGCAGAGATGGTAACGGCCTCGCCTACGAGCAGTACTTC. It specifies CATSRDGNGLAYEQYF.

V usage is TRBV30 and J usage is TRBJ1-4; tentative D call: TRBD1 (5 bases). The length of the CDR3 is 13 residues. The ends were cut back, 0 bases at V and 5 bases at J, with 7 bases in the middle. Germline assignment: CDR1 GTSNPN and CDR2 SVGIG (reference sequence). The DNA of the CDR3 is TGTGCCTGGAGTGTACAGGCCAATGAAAAACTGTTTTTT. It yields the protein CAWSVQANEKLFF.

The rearrangement uses TRBV6-1 and TRBJ1-2; D perhaps matches TRBD1 (6 bases). The CDR3 spans 17 residues. The germline gives CDR1 MNHNS, CDR2 SASEGT. Trimming cost V 1 base and J 2 bases, with 17 bases left between them. CDR3 residues: CASSEGVWGHGNYGYTF. CDR3 bases: TGTGCCAGCAGTGAAGGGGTGTGGGGACACGGGAACTATGGCTACACCTTC.

This chain joins TRBV7-2 and TRBJ2-7; 9 bases agree with TRBD2. The CDR3 is made up of 15 amino acids. The germline CDR1 and CDR2 sequences are SGHTA and FQGNSA. V was clipped by 1 base and J by 3 bases; unmatched bases: 4. CDR3 nucleotides: TGTGCCAGCAGCTTAGAATCTAGCGGGGTCTACGAGCAGTACTTC. Its translation: CASSLESSGVYEQYF.